Listed below are T cell receptor beta chains from one sample, sequenced in a study of T cells expressing NK-cell markers. TCRdb processed the 5' RACE reads again and assigns one entry to each CDR3 protein, with no DNA. There are 150,000 to 180,000 distinct CDR3 sequences in the sample, with more than 35% held by the top ten. What was sequenced was blood T cells: a sorted CD56 or NKG2C T cell subset, CD4+ or CD8+ T cells, or bulk PBMC T cells (not recorded which). The receptor set was obtained from a woman between 45 and 60 years old in good health. CDR3s include the opening cysteine and the closing phenylalanine or tryptophan. Each record gives: V gene, J gene, CDR3 protein.

>TRBV2|TRBJ2-7
CASSVGSVGVYEQYF
>TRBV27|TRBJ2-7
CASSLSGRFAYEQYF
>TRBV12-5|TRBJ2-1
CASGFLGGEQFF
>TRBV7-8|TRBJ2-1
CASSYPTGDQSSYNEQFF
>TRBV20-1|TRBJ2-3
CSAAPDLAGDTDTQYF
>TRBV5-1|TRBJ2-1
CASSFTGEQFF
>TRBV29-1|TRBJ1-5
CSVERLTGAQPQHF
>TRBV7-8|TRBJ2-7
CASSFPGTAVAYEQYF
>TRBV27|TRBJ2-3
CASSPGDLPTDTQYF
>TRBV30|TRBJ2-1
CARSPSGGGYEQFF
>TRBV5-5|TRBJ2-3
CASSSLAGSGDTQYF
>TRBV30|TRBJ2-1
CAWAPTHNEQFF
>TRBV7-9|TRBJ1-4
CASSPLSGEKLFF
>TRBV7-9|TRBJ2-2
CASRTGSNTGELFF